Listed here are 18 T cell receptor beta chains from one sample, sequenced in a study of response to subunit inactivated influenza vaccine. Each CDR3 protein is one row after TCRdb ran MiXCR on the RT-PCR reads. This sample carries hundreds of thousands of distinct CDR3 sequences, around 16% of them seen once, and the ten largest clones take 11%. This sample comprised PBMCs from blood, obtained approximately 12 days after vaccination. Receptors were obtained from a man aged 45-65 years who received an inactivated influenza vaccine.

The chain joins TRBV20-1 to TRBJ2-6; D gene unclear. CDR1 and CDR2 from the germline V gene are DFQATT and SNEGSKA (reference sequence). This CDR3 spans 15 amino acids. The V end lost 2 bases, the J end lost 0 bases, and 8 bases lay between the germline ends. The CDR3 DNA follows: TGCAGTGCTAGAAACGGTGGCTCTGGGGCCAACGTCCTGACTTTC. This translates into CSARNGGSGANVLTF.

The chain employs TRBV7-6 and TRBJ2-1; D gene unclear. With 2 bases removed from V and 2 bases from J, the gap between germline ends came to 10 bases. Looked up from germline, CDR1 is SGHVS and CDR2 is FNYEAQ. CDR3 length: 15 residues. In nucleotides, the CDR3 is TGTGCCAGCAGCTTATCCGCACTCACCTACAATGAGCAGTTCTTC. The encoded protein is CASSLSALTYNEQFF.

CDR3: CASSPYTGTNQPQHF. The CDR3 nucleotides read TGTGCCAGCAGTCCTTACACAGGGACCAATCAGCCCCAGCATTTT. This sequence joins TRBV12-3 or TRBV12-4 and TRBJ1-5, with D possibly matching TRBD1 (6 bases). This CDR3 spans 15 amino acids. Trimming stripped 5 bases from V and 3 bases from J, with 14 bases between.

In its sample, this clonotype was seen many times. J is TRBJ2-2 and V is TRBV6-1, with a weak D call TRBD1 (5 bases). The germline V and J ends were trimmed by 7 bases and 5 bases, with 14 bases remaining between them. The V gene's germline CDR1 is MNHNS and CDR2 SASEGT. The CDR3 extends over 14 amino acids. The CDR3 bases are TGTGCCAGCAACGAAGGGGCGCGGACCGGGGAGCTGTTTTTT. Translated, it gives CASNEGARTGELFF.

This clonotype appeared a few times. The chain joins TRBV4-2 to TRBJ2-3; no firm D call. Germline loops: CDR1 LGHNA, CDR2 YNFKEQ. The CDR3 extends over 15 amino acids. V lost 4 bases, J lost 2 bases, and 13 bases lay in between. The CDR3 spells CASSPGASFTDTQYF. CDR3 coding DNA: TGTGCCAGCAGCCCAGGAGCTTCTTTCACAGATACGCAGTATTTT.

The table lists this clonotype with a few counts. The chain is built from TRBV20-1 and TRBJ1-2; unclear D gene. The germline V and J ends were trimmed by 0 bases and 7 bases, with 21 bases remaining between them. The CDR3 sequence is 16 residues long. The germline V gene has CDR1 DFQATT and CDR2 SNEGSKA (reference sequence). The DNA for the CDR3 is TGCAGTGCTAGAGACCTTTTACGGGAGGCTTCCTTTGGCTACACCTTC. Its protein is CSARDLLREASFGYTF.

The chain carries TRBV5-1 and TRBJ2-5; no clear D. V was clipped by 1 base and J by 3 bases, with 7 bases between them. The germline CDR1 and CDR2 sequences are SGHRS and YFSETQ. This CDR3 spans 13 amino acids. CDR3 coding DNA: TGCGCCAGCAGCTTGTTATCTGAAGAGACCCAGTACTTC. Protein sequence: CASSLLSEETQYF.

Written as DNA, the CDR3 is TGTGCCAGCAGCTCCGGGTCACCATATGACACTGAAGCTTTCTTT. Amino acids: CASSSGSPYDTEAFF. The V call is TRBV12-3 or TRBV12-4, the J call TRBJ1-1, with no clear D. Deletions cut 6 bases from V and 3 bases from J, with 17 bases between. The length of the CDR3 is 15 residues.

This clonotype was counted at least ten times. V and J are TRBV7-2 and TRBJ2-5; 10 nucleotides match TRBD1. The CDR3 sequence is 15 residues long. V was clipped by 3 bases and J by 5 bases; unmatched bases: 6. From germline, CDR1 is SGHTA and CDR2 FQGNSA. CDR3 sequence reads: CASSFRDRGTETQYF. CDR3 sequence (DNA): TGTGCCAGCAGCTTCCGGGACAGGGGTACGGAGACCCAGTACTTC.

V is TRBV7-9 and J is TRBJ2-5; D gene uncertain. Germline V gives CDR1 SEHNR, CDR2 FQNEAQ (reference sequence). This CDR3 spans 14 amino acids. V gave up 5 bases and J gave up 3 bases, with 13 bases separating them. Here the CDR3 DNA reads TGTGCCAGCAGCCCACGACACGTAGAAGAGACCCAGTACTTC. This codes for CASSPRHVEETQYF.

This clonotype was recorded at least ten times. The chain has TRBV7-3 and TRBJ2-7; tentatively, D is TRBD2 (5 bases). Trimming stripped 4 bases from V and 5 bases from J, with 12 bases between. The CDR3 totals 13 residues. In germline, CDR1 is SGHTA, CDR2 FQGTGA. In nucleotides, the CDR3 is TGTGCCAGCAGCTCAGGACTGAATAACGAGCAGTACTTC. Amino acid sequence: CASSSGLNNEQYF.

The chain carries TRBV12-3 or TRBV12-4 and TRBJ2-5; the D is unclear. The CDR3 is made up of 14 amino acids. Trimming stripped 3 bases from V and 5 bases from J, with 13 bases between. CDR3 bases: TGTGCCAGCAGTTTTGGTGTCAATCCGGAGACCCAGTACTTC. It codes for CASSFGVNPETQYF.

This CDR3 is CAWSVKGAVEKLFF. The DNA for the CDR3 is TGTGCCTGGAGTGTAAAGGGGGCAGTTGAAAAACTGTTTTTT. The V and J genes are TRBV30 and TRBJ1-4, with 7 bases aligning to TRBD1. CDR1 and CDR2 from the germline V gene are GTSNPN and SVGIG (reference sequence). The J segment lost 7 bases and the V segment lost 0 bases, leaving 5 bases of the junction unmatched. The CDR3 is made up of 14 amino acids. Full variable domain (missing parts from reference TRBV30 and TRBJ1-4): SQTIHQWPATLVQPVGSPLSLECTVEGTSNPNLYWYRQAAGRGLQLLFYSVGIGQISSEVPQNLSASRPQDRQFILSSKKLLLSDSGFYLCAWSVKGAVEKLFFGSGTQLSVL.

This clonotype was observed a few times. The chain has TRBV7-2 and TRBJ2-2; 10 bases agree with TRBD2. The V gene end was trimmed by 6 bases and the J gene end by 6 bases; junction bases not matched to a gene: 4. CDR1 and CDR2 from the germline V gene are SGHTA and FQGNSA. This CDR3 contains 14 residues. CDR3 sequence (DNA): TGTGCCAGCAGGAACAGCGGGGGGGCCGGGGAGCTGTTTTTT. This gives the protein CASRNSGGAGELFF.

This chain joins TRBV2 and TRBJ2-1; no definite D call. Germline V gene lookup returns CDR1 SNHLY and CDR2 FYNNEI. The CDR3 covers 17 residues. Trimming took off 6 bases at V and 0 bases at J, with 18 bases between the two ends. The CDR3 loop is CASRNRRSQFSYNEQFF. The CDR3 coding sequence is TGTGCCAGCAGGAATCGCAGGTCGCAATTCTCCTACAATGAGCAGTTCTTC.

V gene TRBV6-1 combines with J gene TRBJ1-2, with a tentative D call TRBD1 (5 bases). V shed 6 bases and J shed 6 bases, with 14 bases lying between them. The germline V gene has CDR1 MNHNS and CDR2 SASEGT. This CDR3 has 13 amino acids. The CDR3 loop reads CASRGWDLNGYTF. Written as DNA, the CDR3 is TGTGCCAGCAGGGGGTGGGACCTTAATGGCTACACCTTC.

This clonotype was counted a few times. V and J are TRBV4-1 and TRBJ2-7, with TRBD1 matching 9 bases. In germline, CDR1 is MGHRA, CDR2 YSYEKL. The J segment lost 6 bases and the V segment lost 1 base, leaving 13 bases of the junction unmatched. The CDR3 runs 17 residues. Here the CDR3 reads CASSQGLIDKTGGEQYF. The CDR3 DNA sequence: TGCGCCAGCAGCCAAGGCCTAATCGATAAGACAGGGGGCGAGCAGTACTTC.

This clonotype was found a few times. The chain joins TRBV5-5 to TRBJ1-4; D gene unclear. Trimming pared 5 bases from V and 4 bases from J, leaving 12 bases between. Germline loops: CDR1 SGHKS, CDR2 YYEKEE (reference sequence). CDR3 length: 14 residues. The CDR3 DNA sequence: TGTGCCAGCAGTAAAATGGGGATTAATGAAAAACTGTTTTTT. It is translated as CASSKMGINEKLFF.